This T cell receptor beta chain appears in the sequencing data of a study of Ad26.COV2.S vaccination and SARS-CoV-2 variants. Background on the study: It was the COV1001 Ad26.COV2.S trial arm that included the donor. Intramuscular Ad26.COV2.S doses were given once or twice, 56 days apart. General observations from the study: Reportedly, after vaccination the spike-specific CD8+ and CD4+ T cell responses displayed substantial breadth. Comparable non-spike TCR breadth was observed in vaccine and placebo recipients.

This CDR3 spans 15 amino acids. Trimming cost V 1 base and J 1 base; bases outside gene matches: 4. Germline-derived CDR1 and CDR2 are SEHNR and FQNEAQ (reference sequence). Stated treatment: some 19 received Ad26.COV2.S at low or high dose, single or two shots; about 5 received placebo; per-sample allocation not given. The samples date from day 63 after the first vaccine or placebo injection. Details on this clone: As yet, its antigen is unknown. The sample carries other DNA sequences with the same CDR3.

Some clones are missing from TCRdb's copy, which holds only in-frame ones; the method was immunoSEQ multiplex PCR. The top ten hold more than 1.5% of the sample, which has about 410,000 clones, around 92% seen once. Sample: peripheral blood, taken in a trial of Ad26.COV2.S vaccine versus placebo. The chain has TRBV7-9 and TRBJ2-7; 7 positions match TRBD1. The origin of this receptor is a person aged 18-65 years who received the Ad26.COV2.S COVID-19 vaccine or a placebo. The CDR3 region is CASSLGTGLSYEQYF. The CDR3 region has the DNA TGTGCCAGCAGCTTAGGGACAGGTCTATCCTACGAGCAGTACTTC.